The 12 T cell receptor beta chains below come from one sample, sequenced in a study of beta chain features in type 1 diabetes. Points from the study as a whole: A moderate, significant TCRB CDR3 shortening appeared in type 1 diabetes across four CD4+ subsets.

Expressed TCRB transcripts got sequenced, as all isolated RNA was reverse transcribed. Profiling relied on immunoSEQ multiplex PCR, and the TCRdb table lists in-frame clones only, not all of them. The data contain roughly 150,000 clones, about 8% of them singletons. No antigen has been assigned to these receptors. The sequenced material came from central memory CD4+ T cells from blood. These receptors all come from a woman aged 40 to 50 with type 1 diabetes.

This clone showed up just a few times. V usage is TRBV7-2 and J usage is TRBJ2-7; tentatively, D is TRBD2 (5 bases). CDR3 length equals 14 residues. Germline CDR1 SGHTA, CDR2 FQGNSA. V was trimmed by 0 bases and J by 3 bases, leaving 9 bases between them. CDR3 sequence: CASSLAGVFYEQYF. The CDR3 DNA reads as TGTGCCAGCAGCTTAGCGGGAGTCTTCTACGAGCAGTACTTC.

The table lists this clone with a few counts. The J gene is TRBJ1-2, the V gene TRBV5-6, with TRBD1 as a possible D gene (6 bases). The CDR3 is 15 amino acids. V was trimmed by 0 bases and J by 6 bases, leaving 15 bases between them. The germline CDR1 and CDR2 sequences are SGHDT and YYEEEE. The CDR3 region has the DNA TGTGCCAGCAGCTTGGTGGGGGCACCCGAGGATGGCTACACCTTC. Translated, it gives CASSLVGAPEDGYTF.

This clone was seen a few times. The chain is built from TRBV7-2 and TRBJ1-2; 7 bases are a match to TRBD1. The CDR3 loop spans 15 amino acids. CDR1 and CDR2 (germline): SGHTA, FQGNSA. V lost 0 bases to trimming and J lost 5 bases; unmatched junction nucleotides: 6. The CDR3 bases are TGTGCCAGCAGCTTAGCCGGACAGGCAGGGTATGGCTACACCTTC. Residues: CASSLAGQAGYGYTF.

There are many counts of this clone. The chain joins TRBV27 to TRBJ2-4, with TRBD1 matching 9 bases. V shed 5 bases and J 4 bases; nucleotides not matched to a gene: 6. The CDR3 extends over 15 amino acids. Germline CDR1 reads MNHEY; CDR2 reads SMNVEV (reference sequence). As DNA, the CDR3 is TGTGCCAGCAGTCCCCTGACAGGGGGGAAAAACATTCAGTACTTC. Residues: CASSPLTGGKNIQYF.

Only a few counts were recorded for this clone. The chain recombines TRBV5-1 with TRBJ2-1; a weak D match, TRBD1 (6 bases). Deletions cut 0 bases from V and 5 bases from J, with 12 bases between. This CDR3 is 15 amino acids long. Germline V gene sequence: CDR1 SGHRS, CDR2 YFSETQ. CDR3 sequence: CASSLVRGQDNEQFF. CDR3 nucleotide sequence: TGCGCCAGCAGCTTGGTAAGGGGACAAGACAATGAGCAGTTCTTC.

In this sample, this clone turned up a few times. V and J are TRBV6-6 and TRBJ2-7; perhaps TRBD1 as D (5 bases). Germline V gives CDR1 MNHNY, CDR2 SVGAGI (reference sequence). CDR3 size: 14 residues. The V end lost 0 bases, the J end lost 2 bases, and 8 bases lay between the germline ends. The CDR3 here is CASSYSRQPYEQYF. DNA for the CDR3: TGTGCCAGCAGTTACTCGAGACAGCCCTACGAGCAGTACTTC.

This clone was picked up a small number of times. The genes are TRBV18 and TRBJ2-1; tentative D call: TRBD1 (5 bases). The V gene lost 3 bases and the J gene lost 8 bases, with 11 bases spanning the gap. Germline V gene data show CDR1 as KGHSH and CDR2 as LQKENI. There are 13 residues in the CDR3. CDR3 nucleotides: TGTGCCAGCTCACCGGTAGGGGCGGATGAGCAGTTCTTC. Translating it yields CASSPVGADEQFF.

The chain combines TRBV7-2 with TRBJ1-2; D perhaps matches TRBD1 (6 bases). The CDR3 is 15 residues long. The V end was cut by 4 bases, the J end by 4 bases, with 16 bases between. Germline-derived CDR1 and CDR2 are SGHTA and FQGNSA. The CDR3, as DNA: TGTGCCAGCAGCTCATACAACAGGGATAGCTATGGCTACACCTTC. Protein sequence: CASSSYNRDSYGYTF.

This clone was counted between two and nine times. This sequence joins TRBV5-1 and TRBJ2-3; TRBD1 matches 11 bases. J was trimmed by 3 bases and V by 6 bases; bases with no gene match: 6. The CDR3 consists of 15 residues. Germline values: CDR1 SGHRS, CDR2 YFSETQ. CDR3 DNA: TGCGCCAGCACCAAGGACAGGGGGCGGACAGATACGCAGTATTTT. It specifies CASTKDRGRTDTQYF.

The sample holds a few counts of this clone. The chain joins TRBV7-9 to TRBJ1-4; 10 bases are shared with TRBD1. The germline V gene has CDR1 SEHNR and CDR2 FQNEAQ (reference sequence). Unmatched junction bases numbered 6, after V lost 4 bases and J lost 7 bases. This CDR3 is built from 15 residues. The CDR3 nucleotides read TGTGCCAGCAGCTCCCCGGGACAGGGGATTGAAAAACTGTTTTTT. Translating gives CASSSPGQGIEKLFF.

The chain combines TRBV7-2 with TRBJ1-2; D remains ambiguous. This CDR3 has 14 amino acids. CDR1 and CDR2 (germline): SGHTA, FQGNSA. Trimming removed 1 base at V and 3 bases at J, with 9 bases between. The CDR3 protein is CASSLVFSDYGYTF. CDR3 bases: TGTGCCAGCAGCTTAGTCTTTAGTGACTATGGCTACACCTTC.

In its sample, this clone was seen once. The chain employs TRBV28 and TRBJ2-7; TRBD1 matches 8 bases. Germline V gives CDR1 MDHEN, CDR2 SYDVKM. The CDR3 covers 15 residues. V lost 6 bases, J lost 2 bases, and 9 bases stayed unmatched. The CDR3 loop reads CASSSGGAMTYEQYF. In nucleotides, the CDR3 is TGTGCCAGCAGCTCAGGGGGCGCGATGACCTACGAGCAGTACTTC.